Listed below are T cell receptor beta chains from one sample, sequenced in a study of T cell responses to AZD1222 COVID-19 vaccine. TCRdb keeps only in-frame clones here, not all; method: immunoSEQ multiplex PCR. The table shows tens of thousands of clones, with around 80% occurring only once. This specimen was peripheral blood, taken on day 0 of AZD1222 vaccination. These receptors all come from an adult in good health. Both conserved end residues are part of each CDR3. D genes are given only for firm matches. Clone size is not always given. Where it is, it says once, few, many or a class for expanded clones.

V	D	J	size	CDR3	DNA
TRBV4-3	NA	TRBJ1-1	few	CASSQVGGGAVTEAFF	TGCGCCAGCAGCCAAGTTGGGGGGGGAGCGGTCACTGAAGCTTTCTTT
TRBV24-1	NA	TRBJ2-3	NA	CATSDEGYTQYF	TGTGCCACCAGTGATGAGGGCTATACGCAGTATTTT
TRBV6-4	TRBD1	TRBJ2-7	NA	CASMAGQDPLEQYF	TGTGCCAGCATGGCGGGACAGGACCCATTGGAGCAGTACTTC
TRBV25-1	NA	TRBJ1-5	NA	CASSDCGRVGNSNQPQHF	TGTGCCAGCAGTGATTGCGGCAGGGTGGGGAATAGCAATCAGCCCCAGCATTTT
TRBV7-6	NA	TRBJ1-6	NA	CASSPRAENSPLHF	TGTGCCAGCAGCCCACGGGCAGAAAATTCACCCCTCCACTTT
TRBV5-1	TRBD2	TRBJ2-7	once	CASRPGTSGHEQYF	TGCGCCAGCAGACCTGGGACTAGCGGCCACGAGCAGTACTTC
TRBV15	TRBD1	TRBJ2-3	few	CATSKRQGLVDTQYF	TGTGCCACCAGCAAAAGACAGGGTTTAGTTGATACGCAGTATTTT
TRBV19	NA	TRBJ1-1	NA	CASSIVIDGEAFF	TGTGCCAGTAGTATCGTTATCGACGGGGAGGCTTTCTTT
TRBV2	TRBD1	TRBJ1-3	few	CARNRGDSGNTIYF	TGTGCCAGAAACAGGGGGGACTCTGGAAACACCATATATTTT
TRBV10-1	NA	TRBJ1-2	few	CASSDGPYGYTF	TGCGCCAGCAGTGACGGACCTTATGGCTACACCTTC
TRBV2	TRBD1	TRBJ1-5	few	CASQSPGQRTQPQHF	TGTGCCAGCCAGAGCCCGGGACAGAGGACTCAGCCCCAGCATTTT
TRBV3-1/TRBV3-2	TRBD2	TRBJ2-7	medium-sized	CASSPSGGLYEQYF	TGTGCCAGCAGCCCTAGCGGGGGGCTTTACGAGCAGTACTTC
TRBV2	TRBD1	TRBJ1-2	few	CASRAGTANSNYGYTF	TGTGCCAGCAGGGCAGGGACAGCTAATTCTAACTATGGCTACACCTTC
TRBV6-6	TRBD2	TRBJ2-1	NA	CASSPPVQRGTLGEQFF	TGTGCCAGCAGTCCCCCGGTACAGCGGGGTACCCTGGGTGAGCAGTTCTTC
TRBV5-5	NA	TRBJ2-7	NA	CASSFLAETLYEQYF	TGTGCCAGCAGCTTTTTGGCTGAGACCCTTTACGAGCAGTACTTC
TRBV11-3	TRBD1	TRBJ1-1	NA	CASSSRGDSEAFF	TGTGCCAGCAGCTCCCGGGGGGACAGTGAAGCTTTCTTT
TRBV4-3	NA	TRBJ1-2	few	CASSQIVASGYTF	TGCGCCAGCAGCCAAATCGTAGCCAGCGGCTACACCTTC
TRBV6-2/TRBV6-3	NA	TRBJ1-1	few	CASSSPSAPNTEAFF	TGTGCCAGCAGTTCCCCTTCCGCACCCAACACTGAAGCTTTCTTT
TRBV7-6	NA	TRBJ1-5	NA	CASSLQFNQPQHF	TGTGCCAGCAGCTTACAGTTCAATCAGCCCCAGCATTTT
TRBV7-6	TRBD1	TRBJ1-6	NA	CASSLDRANSPLHF	TGTGCCAGCAGCTTGGACAGGGCTAATTCACCCCTCCACTTT
TRBV24-1	TRBD2	TRBJ2-6	NA	CATSAPPPGLAHSGANVLTF	TGTGCCACCAGTGCCCCCCCTCCGGGACTAGCGCACTCTGGGGCCAACGTCCTGACTTTC
TRBV18	NA	TRBJ1-2	NA	CASSPGEGYGYTF	TGTGCCAGCTCACCCGGGGAAGGGTATGGCTACACCTTC
TRBV5-1	TRBD1	TRBJ1-1	once	CASSLMEDRVGTEAFF	TGCGCCAGCAGCTTGATGGAGGACAGGGTCGGCACTGAAGCTTTCTTT
TRBV7-5	NA	TRBJ1-3	NA	CAPLDGGPGGTGNTIYF	TGTGCCCCCCTGGACGGGGGTCCCGGTGGTACGGGAAACACCATATATTTT
TRBV30	NA	TRBJ1-3	NA	CAWSFRHPSSGNTIYF	TGTGCCTGGAGTTTTCGACATCCGAGCTCTGGAAACACCATATATTTT
TRBV10-3	NA	TRBJ2-2	once	CAISASGSGSHTGELFF	TGTGCCATCAGTGCGTCGGGTTCGGGGAGTCACACCGGGGAGCTGTTTTTT
TRBV29-1	NA	TRBJ1-1	NA	CSVAPQDTEAFF	TGCAGCGTTGCCCCTCAGGACACTGAAGCTTTCTTT
TRBV29-1	NA	TRBJ2-5	NA	CSVQAAAETQYF	TGCAGCGTCCAGGCGGCAGCGGAGACCCAGTACTTC
TRBV3-1/TRBV3-2	NA	TRBJ1-6	NA	CASSQDSRRNSPLHF	TGTGCCAGCAGCCAAGATAGCAGGAGGAATTCACCCCTCCACTTT
TRBV27	NA	TRBJ2-7	NA	CASSLGRPTTRREQYF	TGTGCCAGCAGTTTAGGTCGTCCCACAACCCGGCGGGAGCAGTACTTC
TRBV7-2	TRBD2	TRBJ2-3	NA	CASSAAGRGIGTDTQYF	TGTGCCAGCAGCGCCGCGGGGCGGGGGATTGGCACAGATACGCAGTATTTT
TRBV19	NA	TRBJ2-7	NA	CASSIGVPAYEQYF	TGTGCCAGTAGTATTGGCGTTCCTGCCTACGAGCAGTACTTC
TRBV21-1	NA	TRBJ1-3	NA	CASKGEGSGNTIYF	TGTGCCAGCAAGGGGGAGGGCTCTGGAAACACCATATATTTT
TRBV5-1	NA	TRBJ1-2	medium-sized	CASSLSGERGGYTF	TGCGCCAGCAGCTTGTCAGGGGAGAGGGGAGGCTACACCTTC
TRBV18	NA	TRBJ1-5	NA	CASSPSREYQPQHF	TGTGCCAGCTCACCTTCCAGGGAATATCAGCCCCAGCATTTT
TRBV28	TRBD1	TRBJ1-5	NA	CASSQGGSNQPQHF	TGTGCCAGCAGTCAAGGGGGCAGCAATCAGCCCCAGCATTTT
TRBV11-2	NA	TRBJ1-2	NA	CASSPTSGTNYGYTF	TGTGCCAGCAGCCCCACATCCGGGACAAATTATGGCTACACCTTC
TRBV5-1	NA	TRBJ1-6	once	CASSLETGGSPLHF	TGCGCCAGCAGCTTAGAAACAGGAGGTTCACCCCTCCACTTT
TRBV14	TRBD1	TRBJ2-7	NA	CASSQERGREQYF	TGTGCCAGCAGCCAAGAGAGGGGGCGCGAGCAGTACTTC
TRBV28	TRBD1	TRBJ2-5	NA	CASSSPGQETQYF	TGTGCCAGCAGTTCCCCGGGACAGGAGACCCAGTACTTC
TRBV29-1	NA	TRBJ1-2	NA	CSPWGGRQQANYGYTF	TGCAGCCCCTGGGGGGGGCGGCAACAAGCTAACTATGGCTACACCTTC
TRBV18	NA	TRBJ1-1	NA	CASSPQVNTEAFF	TGTGCCAGCTCACCACAGGTTAACACTGAAGCTTTCTTT
TRBV19	NA	TRBJ1-1	NA	CASSMGGETEAFF	TGTGCCAGTAGTATGGGGGGCGAAACTGAAGCTTTCTTT
TRBV6-5	NA	TRBJ1-5	NA	CASSYEDGQPQHF	TGTGCCAGCAGTTACGAAGATGGACAGCCCCAGCATTTT
TRBV21-1	NA	TRBJ2-3	NA	CASSNRGLSSTDTQYF	TGTGCCAGCAGCAACAGGGGGCTGAGTAGCACAGATACGCAGTATTTT
TRBV28	NA	TRBJ1-4	few	CASAGRPTNEKLFF	TGTGCCAGCGCCGGGAGGCCAACTAATGAAAAACTGTTTTTT
TRBV3-1/TRBV3-2	NA	TRBJ2-6	NA	CASSPSIGANVLTF	TGTGCCAGCAGCCCCTCGATTGGGGCCAACGTCCTGACTTTC
TRBV5-8	NA	TRBJ1-3	NA	CASRGLKGTGNTIYF	TGTGCCAGCAGGGGTCTCAAGGGAACTGGAAACACCATATATTTT
TRBV11-3	TRBD2	TRBJ2-5	NA	CASSFGWIAGGETQYF	TGTGCCAGCAGCTTCGGGTGGATAGCGGGTGGCGAGACCCAGTACTTC
TRBV6-5	TRBD1	TRBJ2-7	NA	CASRGQGAYEQYF	TGTGCCAGCAGGGGACAGGGGGCCTACGAGCAGTACTTC
TRBV10-3	NA	TRBJ2-1	few	CAISKWGPSDNEQFF	TGTGCCATCAGCAAGTGGGGTCCCTCCGACAATGAGCAGTTCTTC
TRBV6-5	NA	TRBJ1-1	NA	CASIKTGNTEAFF	TGTGCCAGCATCAAGACGGGGAACACTGAAGCTTTCTTT
TRBV11-2	TRBD1	TRBJ1-3	NA	CASSTGQVVGNTIYF	TGTGCCAGCAGCACCGGACAGGTGGTGGGAAACACCATATATTTT
TRBV7-8	NA	TRBJ1-1	NA	CASSLRVMNTEAFF	TGTGCCAGCAGCTTACGGGTGATGAACACTGAAGCTTTCTTT
TRBV6-5	NA	TRBJ2-3	once	CASSYSGGGDTQYF	TGTGCCAGCAGTTACAGCGGTGGAGGTGATACGCAGTATTTT